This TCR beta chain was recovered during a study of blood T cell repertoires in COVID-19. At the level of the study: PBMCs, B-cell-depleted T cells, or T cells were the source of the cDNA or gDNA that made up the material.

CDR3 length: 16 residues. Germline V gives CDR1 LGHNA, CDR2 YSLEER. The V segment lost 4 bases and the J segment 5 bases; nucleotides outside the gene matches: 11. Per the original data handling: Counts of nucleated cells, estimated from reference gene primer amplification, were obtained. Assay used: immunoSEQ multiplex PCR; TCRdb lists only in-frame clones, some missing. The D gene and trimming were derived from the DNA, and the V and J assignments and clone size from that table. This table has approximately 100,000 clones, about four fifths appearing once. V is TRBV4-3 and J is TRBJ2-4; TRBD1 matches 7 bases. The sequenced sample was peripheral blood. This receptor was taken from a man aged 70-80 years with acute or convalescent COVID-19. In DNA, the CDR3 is TGCGCCAGCAGCCCCCGAAGAAGGGGGCCCGAAAACATTCAGTACTTC. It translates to CASSPRRRGPENIQYF.